This T cell receptor (beta chain) was found in a study of metastatic and nonmetastatic thyroid tumors. Germline V CDR1 and CDR2: GTSNPN, SVGIG (reference sequence). The CDR3 extends over 15 amino acids. Trimming took 5 bases from V and 6 from J; bases not matched to a gene: 14. Original processing methods: CDR3 differences across clinicopathological groups were used to build a distant-metastasis classifier for papillary thyroid cancer. TCRdb reanalyzed the PCR reads with MiXCR. The V and J calls shown here were made by TCRdb, not taken from the authors' results. The data show thousands of clones, with about a third seen just once and roughly 29% held by the top ten. All patients were treatment-naive before thyroid surgery.

The chain is built from TRBV30 and TRBJ1-1; TRBD1 matches 8 bases. Material: adjacent normal tissue. The receptor comes from a male donor with papillary thyroid cancer or a benign thyroid nodule (not recorded which). Some clones in this sample may be carry-over from other donors' samples. CDR3 in DNA: TGTGCCTGGGCCAACGAAGCAGGGGGCTGGGCTGAAGCTTTCTTT. It translates to CAWANEAGGWAEAFF. Drawing the rest from reference TRBV30 and TRBJ1-1, the complete variable domain is SQTIHQWPATLVQPVGSPLSLECTVEGTSNPNLYWYRQAAGRGLQLLFYSVGIGQISSEVPQNLSASRPQDRQFILSSKKLLLSDSGFYLCAWANEAGGWAEAFFGQGTRLTVV.